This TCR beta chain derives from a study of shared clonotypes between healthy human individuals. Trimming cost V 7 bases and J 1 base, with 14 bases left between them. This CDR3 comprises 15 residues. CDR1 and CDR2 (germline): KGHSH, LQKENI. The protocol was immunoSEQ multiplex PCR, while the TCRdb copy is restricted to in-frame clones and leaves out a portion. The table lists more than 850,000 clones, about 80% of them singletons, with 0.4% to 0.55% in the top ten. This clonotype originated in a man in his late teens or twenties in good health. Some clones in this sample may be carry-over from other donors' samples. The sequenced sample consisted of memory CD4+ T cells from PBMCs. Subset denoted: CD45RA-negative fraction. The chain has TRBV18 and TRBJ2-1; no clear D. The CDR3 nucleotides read TGTGCCAGCTATTTCGCGGTGGGGTCCTACAATGAGCAGTTCTTC. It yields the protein CASYFAVGSYNEQFF.